This entry concerns a single T cell receptor (beta chain). TCRdb's copy holds only in-frame clones and misses some; the assay was immunoSEQ multiplex PCR. This repertoire shows about 15,000 clones, approximately 89% found once; its top ten account for approximately 7%. CDR1 MNHNS and CDR2 SASEGT come from the germline V gene. Deletions cut 7 bases from V and 0 bases from J, with 9 bases between. The length of the CDR3 is 13 residues. The data belong to a study of graft-versus-host responses after intestinal transplantation. The TCR was taken from a human patient who received an intestinal transplant, so some T cells may come from the graft donor. The chain couples TRBV6-1 to TRBJ1-2; no definite D call. The sequencing used bone marrow, collected approximately 120 days after intestinal transplantation. The CDR3 nucleotides are TGTGCCAGCACCAACACTCCTAACTATGGCTACACCTTC. Amino acids: CASTNTPNYGYTF.